These 13 T cell receptor beta chains were sequenced from one sample in a study of regulatory T cells in long-lasting Graves disease. Libraries of TCR beta came from iRepertoire HTBI primers plus Arm-PCR of CDR3 regions. TCRdb called the multiplex PCR reads again in MiXCR, with one record for every CDR3 protein. The sample lists some 230,000 distinct CDR3 sequences, 15% to 20% occurring once. Specified time point: newly diagnosed GD, antithyroid drugs for less than 3 months. From PBMCs, RNA was extracted and then used to make the TCR library. Source: peripheral blood mononuclear cells (PBMCs), taken at new diagnosis, from a patient treated with antithyroid drugs. These receptors were collected from a female donor with Graves disease.

V usage is TRBV19 and J usage is TRBJ2-1; 8 bases map to TRBD2. The V gene's germline CDR1 is LNHDA and CDR2 SQIVND (reference sequence). The junction had 8 bases not matched to a gene; V was cut back by 6 bases and J by 7 bases. This CDR3 has 14 residues. The CDR3 DNA sequence: TGTGCCAGTAGATCCGGGGGGGTTGAGAATGAGCAGTTCTTC. Its translation: CASRSGGVENEQFF. The full variable domain, rest sourced from reference TRBV19 and TRBJ2-1, is DGGITQSPKYLFRKEGQNVTLSCEQNLNHDAMYWYRQDPGQGLRLIYYSQIVNDFQKGDIAEGYSVSREKKESFPLTVTSAQKNPTAFYLCASRSGGVENEQFFGPGTRLTVL.

This clonotype was seen repeatedly, ten times or more. The genes are TRBV20-1 and TRBJ2-1, with 7 bases aligning to TRBD2. CDR3 length equals 13 residues. Germline CDR1 DFQATT, CDR2 SNEGSKA (reference sequence). The CDR3: CSFESGGRNEQFF. The CDR3 DNA is TGCAGCTTCGAGTCGGGAGGCCGCAATGAGCAGTTCTTC.

Ten or more counts support this clonotype. The chain employs TRBV7-2 and TRBJ1-2, with D possibly TRBD1 on 6 matching bases. Trimming removed 5 bases at V and 3 bases at J, with 16 bases between. The CDR3 runs to 15 residues. Germline V gene data show CDR1 as SGHTA and CDR2 as FQGNSA. The CDR3 region is CASSARDISDYGYTF. Here the CDR3 DNA reads TGTGCCAGCAGCGCTAGGGACATTAGTGACTATGGCTACACCTTC.

This clonotype was detected ten times or more. This chain uses TRBV6-2 or TRBV6-3 with TRBJ2-7, with unresolved D. The V end lost 8 bases, the J end lost 3 bases, and 11 bases lay between the germline ends. CDR3 length: 12 amino acids. Looked up from germline, CDR1 is MNHEY and CDR2 is SVGEGT. The CDR3 DNA reads as TGTGCCAGCCGGGTCATTGGCTACGAGCAGTACTTC. Translated, it gives CASRVIGYEQYF.

This clonotype was detected ten times or more. This chain joins TRBV19 and TRBJ2-1, with D perhaps matching TRBD2 (6 bases). Germline values: CDR1 LNHDA, CDR2 SQIVND (reference sequence). The CDR3 spans 16 residues. V lost 3 bases and J lost 2, with 14 bases in between. DNA for the CDR3: TGTGCCAGTAGTATGCAGGGCGGGACCCCCTACAATGAGCAGTTCTTC. Its translation: CASSMQGGTPYNEQFF.

This clonotype has at least ten counts. The chain employs TRBV6-1 and TRBJ1-5; no definite D call. The CDR3 has 16 residues. V lost 2 bases and J 3 bases, leaving 14 bases between the germline ends. CDR1 is MNHNS and CDR2 is SASEGT in the germline V gene. The CDR3: CASSENLMGNNQPQHF. CDR3 bases: TGTGCCAGCAGTGAAAATCTGATGGGGAACAATCAGCCCCAGCATTTT.

This chain connects TRBV28 to TRBJ1-1; D remains unclear. The length of the CDR3 is 14 residues. V lost 6 bases and J lost 3, with 14 bases in between. The germline V gene has CDR1 MDHEN and CDR2 SYDVKM. The CDR3 coding sequence is TGTGCCAGCAGGTTTGGCCCGACGGACACTGAAGCTTTCTTT. Translating it yields CASRFGPTDTEAFF.

This clonotype has at least ten counts. The chain carries TRBV6-1 and TRBJ2-5; D is perhaps TRBD1 (7 bases). Deletions cut 5 bases from V and 1 base from J, with 17 bases between. Germline CDR1 reads MNHNS; CDR2 reads SASEGT. The length of the CDR3 is 16 residues. CDR3 DNA: TGTGCCAGCAGTCGACAGGGCGGGAACATCCAAGAGACCCAGTACTTC. Residues: CASSRQGGNIQETQYF.

This clonotype was recorded a few times. Here the CDR3 reads CATGENTEAFF. The CDR3 DNA reads TGTGCCACGGGAGAGAACACTGAAGCTTTCTTT. V usage is TRBV19 and J usage is TRBJ1-1, with D unresolved. The V end lost 10 bases, the J end lost 1 base, and 7 bases lay between the germline ends. CDR1 and CDR2 (germline): LNHDA, SQIVND (reference sequence). The CDR3 runs 11 residues. Full variable domain (missing parts from reference TRBV19 and TRBJ1-1): DGGITQSPKYLFRKEGQNVTLSCEQNLNHDAMYWYRQDPGQGLRLIYYSQIVNDFQKGDIAEGYSVSREKKESFPLTVTSAQKNPTAFYLCATGENTEAFFGQGTRLTVV.

This clonotype was detected ten times or more. This chain joins TRBV7-3 and TRBJ2-2; 12 bases are shared with TRBD2. V lost 4 bases, J lost 1 base, and 13 bases stayed unmatched. This CDR3 spans 20 amino acids. Germline V CDR1 and CDR2: SGHTA, FQGTGA. The CDR3 DNA sequence: TGTGCCAGCAGCTCGTATCCGAGACTAGCGGGAGATAGGAACACCGGGGAGCTGTTTTTT. It translates to CASSSYPRLAGDRNTGELFF.

This clonotype was detected only a few times. This may arise from a read error, as a much more abundant clone is one base away. This chain joins TRBV10-2 and TRBJ2-3; TRBD2 matches 10 bases. The germline CDR1 and CDR2 sequences are WSHSY and SAAADI. The CDR3 runs 16 residues. J lost 6 bases, V lost 4 bases, and 10 bases had no gene match. The chain's CDR3 is CASSGSWSGRGDTQYF. The DNA of the CDR3 is TGCGCCAGCAGTGGGTCCTGGAGCGGGAGGGGGGATACGCAGTATTTT.

This clonotype was seen ten or more times. The chain is built from TRBV13 and TRBJ2-1; 10 bases are a match to TRBD2. The trim removed 1 base at V and 5 bases at J, leaving 2 bases unmatched. The germline V gene has CDR1 PRHDT and CDR2 FYEKMQ (reference sequence). This CDR3 spans 15 amino acids. The CDR3 bases are TGTGCCAGCAGCTTAGCCGGACTAGCGGACAATGAGCAGTTCTTC. Residues: CASSLAGLADNEQFF.

V and J are TRBV5-5 and TRBJ2-1, with TRBD2 as a possible D gene (5 bases). V dropped 0 bases and J dropped 8 bases, with 15 bases sitting between them. This CDR3 has 15 residues. Germline CDR1 reads SGHKS; CDR2 reads YYEKEE (reference sequence). CDR3 residues: CASSLGLAIYDEQFF. The DNA for the CDR3 is TGTGCCAGCAGCTTGGGTTTAGCGATTTACGATGAGCAGTTCTTC. Full variable domain (remainder filled in from reference TRBV5-5 and TRBJ2-1): DAGVTQSPTHLIKTRGQQVTLRCSPISGHKSVSWYQQVLGQGPQFIFQYYEKEERGRGNFPDRFSARQFPNYSSELNVNALLLGDSALYLCASSLGLAIYDEQFFGPGTRLTVL.